A single sample gave rise to the 3 T cell receptor beta chains below, sequenced in a study of technical replicates of blood from a handful of donors (dated by TCRdb to the late 2010s). Library preparation used the immunoSEQ multiplex PCR assay. TCRdb stores this immuneACCESS table with in-frame sequences only. Part of the clones is absent; in the studies checked, under half of the shortfall reflects unresolved V genes, and no reason is known for the rest. A total of about 100,000 clones appear in this sample, 95% of them only once. Clones ranked in the top ten supply about 0.24% of the sample. Sequenced: T cells isolated from PBMCs. All receptors derive from a human donor in good health.

This chain connects TRBV7-9 to TRBJ1-5; 9 positions agree with TRBD1. Germline CDR1 SEHNR, CDR2 FQNEAQ (reference sequence). Trimming removed 4 bases from V and 3 bases from J; junction bases left unmatched: 13. The CDR3 totals 18 residues. The CDR3 nucleotides read TGTGCCAGCAGCTCGTTCGGGGACAGGGAAGGGGACAATCAGCCCCAGCATTTT. This codes for CASSSFGDREGDNQPQHF. Full variable domain (outside the CDR3, taken from reference TRBV7-9 and TRBJ1-5): DTGVSQNPRHKITKRGQNVTFRCDPISEHNRLYWYRQTLGQGPEFLTYFQNEAQLEKSRLLSDRFSAERPKGSFSTLEIQRTEQGDSAMYLCASSSFGDREGDNQPQHFGDGTRLSIL.

The gene calls are TRBV9 and TRBJ1-2; 9 positions agree with TRBD1. V lost 4 bases and J lost 4; bases outside the gene matches: 8. The germline V gene encodes CDR1 SGDLS and CDR2 YYNGEE. The CDR3 extends over 15 amino acids. The CDR3 DNA reads TGTGCCAGCAGCATCACAGGGGGCGCCGGCTATGGCTACACCTTC. Amino acids: CASSITGGAGYGYTF.

This clone was observed once. The chain recombines TRBV6-4 with TRBJ2-7, with D perhaps matching TRBD1 (5 bases). The CDR3 is 16 amino acids. Trimming took off 2 bases at V and 3 bases at J, with 17 bases between the two ends. The germline CDR1 and CDR2 sequences are MRHNA and SNTAGT. The CDR3 spells CASSDPLEGHFYEQYF. CDR3 sequence (DNA): TGTGCCAGCAGTGACCCCTTAGAAGGACATTTCTACGAGCAGTACTTC.